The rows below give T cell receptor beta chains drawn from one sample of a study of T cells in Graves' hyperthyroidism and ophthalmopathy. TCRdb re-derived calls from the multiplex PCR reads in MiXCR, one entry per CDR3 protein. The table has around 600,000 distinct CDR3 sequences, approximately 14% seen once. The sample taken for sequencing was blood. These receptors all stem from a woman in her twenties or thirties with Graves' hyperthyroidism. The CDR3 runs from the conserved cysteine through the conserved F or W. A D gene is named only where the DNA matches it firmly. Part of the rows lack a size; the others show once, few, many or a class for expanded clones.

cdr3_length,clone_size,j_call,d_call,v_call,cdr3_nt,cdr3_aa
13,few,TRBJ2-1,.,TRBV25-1,TGTGCCAGCAGTGGTGACAGTGACAATGAGCAGTTCTTC,CASSGDSDNEQFF
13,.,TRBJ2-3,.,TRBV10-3,TGTGCCATCAGTGCGGCGGGCACAGATACGCAGTATTTT,CAISAAGTDTQYF
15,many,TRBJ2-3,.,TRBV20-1,TGCAGTGCTTGCTGCCCGCGGAGTCTCACAGATACGCAGTATTTT,CSACCPRSLTDTQYF
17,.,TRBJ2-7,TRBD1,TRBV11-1,TGTGCCAGCAGCTTAGTTCCTGGGGGGACAGGGGGCTACGAGCAGTACTTC,CASSLVPGGTGGYEQYF
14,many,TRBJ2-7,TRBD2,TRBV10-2,TGCGCCAGCAGTGAACTTAGCGGGATCTACGAGCAGTACTTC,CASSELSGIYEQYF
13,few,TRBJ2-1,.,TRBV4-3,TGCGCCAGCAGCCCCGGGACTTTCAATGAGCAGTTCTTC,CASSPGTFNEQFF
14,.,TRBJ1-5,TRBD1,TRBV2,TGTGCCAGCAGTGCAGACAGGGGCAATCAGCCCCAGCATTTT,CASSADRGNQPQHF
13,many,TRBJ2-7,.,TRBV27,TGTGCCAGCAGTTTAGGGAACCCCTACGAGCAGTACTTC,CASSLGNPYEQYF
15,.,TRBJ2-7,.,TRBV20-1,TGCAGTGCTAGAGATCCGAGCAGTCCCTCCTACGAGCAGTACTTC,CSARDPSSPSYEQYF
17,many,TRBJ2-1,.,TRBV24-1,TGTGCCACCAGTGCCCGCCAGGTTGGGAAGTGGGACAATGAGCAGTTCTTC,CATSARQVGKWDNEQFF
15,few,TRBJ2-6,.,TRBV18,TGTGCCAGCTCACCCAGTGAGGCTGGGGCCAACGTCCTGACTTTC,CASSPSEAGANVLTF
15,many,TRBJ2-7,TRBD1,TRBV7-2,TGTGCCAGCAGATTCGACAGGGTAGACGTCTACGAGCAGTACTTC,CASRFDRVDVYEQYF
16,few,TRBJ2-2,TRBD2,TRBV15,TGTGCCACCAGCAGTCGACTAGCCGCGAACACCGGGGAGCTGTTTTTT,CATSSRLAANTGELFF
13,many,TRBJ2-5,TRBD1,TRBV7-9,TGTGCCAGCGAAACGACAGGGTGGGAGACCCAGTACTTC,CASETTGWETQYF
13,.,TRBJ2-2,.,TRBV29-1,TGCAGCGGAACCCGGGAACGTGGCGGGGAGCTGTTTTTT,CSGTRERGGELFF
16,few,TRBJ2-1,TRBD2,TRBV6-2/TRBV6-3,TGTGCCAGCAGTTACTCGATCGGGACTAAGGTCTATGAGCAGTTCTTC,CASSYSIGTKVYEQFF
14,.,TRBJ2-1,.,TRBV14,TGTGCCAGCAGTAGGGGGAGTCTCTACAATGAGCAGTTCTTC,CASSRGSLYNEQFF
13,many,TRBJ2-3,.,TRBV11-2,TGTGCCAGCAGGCCGGGGGGCGCAGATACGCAGTATTTT,CASRPGGADTQYF